These T cell receptor beta chains were read from a single sample in a study of CD4+ T cells in melanoma. Clones were sequenced by immunoSEQ multiplex PCR, and TCRdb holds only the in-frame ones, with some missing. This sample yields 55,000 or so clones, of which over 60% are seen a single time; 4.8% belongs to the top ten. The sample comprised tumor tissue. The receptors were gathered from a human donor with melanoma. CDR3s include the opening cysteine and the closing phenylalanine or tryptophan. A D gene is named only where the DNA matches it firmly. Clone size appears in some rows only: once, few, many, or a class for an expanded clone.

NA	NA	TRBV6-5	TRBJ1-2	TGTGCCAGCAGCACTACTCCCAGGTCCTATGGCTACACCTTC	CASSTTPRSYGYTF
NA	NA	TRBV7-9	TRBJ1-1	TGTGCCAGCAGCTTAGGGCGGAATGAAGCTTTCTTT	CASSLGRNEAFF
many	TRBD1	TRBV5-5	TRBJ1-2	TGTGCCAGCAGCTTGGGGACAGGGTATGGCTACACCTTC	CASSLGTGYGYTF
NA	TRBD1	TRBV10-3	TRBJ1-2	TGTGCCATCAGACGTTCGACCGGCCCCAAGACTCCGACAGGGAACTATGGCTACACCTTC	CAIRRSTGPKTPTGNYGYTF
once	NA	TRBV18	TRBJ1-2	TGTGCCAGCTCACCAGAAGGAAGAGTGGCTAACTATGGCTACACCTTC	CASSPEGRVANYGYTF
many	NA	TRBV11-3	TRBJ2-7	TGTGCCAGCAGCCAAGGGGACGAGCAGTACTTC	CASSQGDEQYF
medium-sized	NA	TRBV30	TRBJ2-7	TGTGCCTGGACGGGGAGCTCCTACGAGCAGTACTTC	CAWTGSSYEQYF
NA	TRBD1	TRBV4-2	TRBJ1-3	TGTGCCAGCAGCCAAGAAGGGCATCGCGGACAGGGGGCGGACACCATATATTTT	CASSQEGHRGQGADTIYF
once	NA	TRBV18	TRBJ1-6	TGTGCCAGCTCACCATTCGGGACGAATAGTTCACCCCTCCACTTT	CASSPFGTNSSPLHF
NA	NA	TRBV11-2	TRBJ1-1	TGTGCCAGCAGCTTAGATCCGGTGGGTAGGCCTTTCTTT	CASSLDPVGRPFF
NA	TRBD2	TRBV9	TRBJ2-1	TGTGCCAGCAGCGGACCTATAGCGGGGGGCTCCTACAATGAGCAGTTCTTC	CASSGPIAGGSYNEQFF
few	TRBD1	TRBV28	TRBJ1-6	TGTGCCAGCAGTTTCTCCTTTATCACCAGACAGGGAAGGGATTCACCCCTCCACTTT	CASSFSFITRQGRDSPLHF
NA	TRBD1	TRBV7-9	TRBJ1-2	TGTGCCAGCAGCTTACGGACAGGGGGCCGGTATGGCTACACCTTC	CASSLRTGGRYGYTF
NA	NA	TRBV11-2	TRBJ1-1	TGTGCCAGCAGCTTAAGAGCGAAGACAGACACTGAAGCTTTCTTT	CASSLRAKTDTEAFF
NA	NA	TRBV14	TRBJ1-2	TGTGCCAGCAGCCAAACCCGAATGGGTGGCTACACCTTC	CASSQTRMGGYTF
NA	NA	TRBV9	TRBJ2-2	TGTGCCAGCAGCGTAGACCCACGGAGGCGAGAGCTATGGACCGGGGAGCTGTTTTTT	CASSVDPRRRELWTGELFF
few	NA	TRBV7-8	TRBJ2-1	TGTGCCAGCAGCTTATCATTCAACTCCTACAATGAGCAGTTCTTC	CASSLSFNSYNEQFF
once	NA	TRBV5-1	TRBJ1-1	TGCGCCAGCAGCTTGGGGGCTATGAACACTGAAGCTTTCTTT	CASSLGAMNTEAFF
NA	NA	TRBV11-1	TRBJ1-3	TGTGCCAGCAGCCCTGGTTCGATCTCTGGAAACACCATATATTTT	CASSPGSISGNTIYF
once	TRBD1	TRBV16	TRBJ2-7	TGTGCCAGCAGCGGAGGGACAGGGAACTACGAGCAGTACTTC	CASSGGTGNYEQYF
few	TRBD1	TRBV18	TRBJ2-3	TGTGCCAGCTCCCAACAGGGGATCGGTACCACAGATACGCAGTATTTT	CASSQQGIGTTDTQYF
once	NA	TRBV5-1	TRBJ1-4	TGCGCCAGCAGCCAAGGGGTTTCTCCGGAAAAACTGTTTTTT	CASSQGVSPEKLFF
NA	NA	TRBV19	TRBJ1-6	TGTGCCAGTAGCACAGTACCCTATAATTCACCCCTCCACTTT	CASSTVPYNSPLHF
NA	NA	TRBV5-4	TRBJ2-2	TGTGCCAGCAGCCTGGGACGGAGCGGGACCGGGGAGCTGTTTTTT	CASSLGRSGTGELFF
NA	NA	TRBV7-9	TRBJ2-5	TGTGCCAGCAGCTTAGAAAGGGTTGAGACCCAGTACTTC	CASSLERVETQYF
NA	NA	TRBV5-1	TRBJ1-3	TGCGCCAGCAGCTTGGGCGGAGGAGGAAACACCATATATTTT	CASSLGGGGNTIYF
NA	NA	TRBV2	TRBJ2-5	TGTGCCAGCAGTGACGGGACATCGATAGAGACCCAGTACTTC	CASSDGTSIETQYF
NA	NA	TRBV29-1	TRBJ2-2	TGCAGCGTTGAGGGGGGCTCCGGGGAGCTGTTTTTT	CSVEGGSGELFF
NA	TRBD2	TRBV7-8	TRBJ2-1	TGTGCCAGCAGCTTACTACTAGCGGCCAATGAGCAGTTCTTC	CASSLLLAANEQFF
NA	NA	TRBV9	TRBJ1-1	TGTGCCAGCAGCCATGGGGGGTATGACACTGAAGCTTTCTTT	CASSHGGYDTEAFF
NA	NA	TRBV27	TRBJ1-2	TGTGCCAGCAGTCTTCTCGACAGCGGTGGCTACACCTTC	CASSLLDSGGYTF
NA	NA	TRBV5-4	TRBJ2-1	TGTGCCAGCAGCCGGGTAGGAGGGAACTCCTACAATGAGCAGTTCTTC	CASSRVGGNSYNEQFF
once	NA	TRBV6-5	TRBJ2-2	TGTGCCAGCAGTTACCAGGGCTCGAACACCGGGGAGCTGTTTTTT	CASSYQGSNTGELFF
few	NA	TRBV5-1	TRBJ2-2	TGCGCCAGCAGCTTTCTTTTGGGCGACGCCGGGGAGCTGTTTTTT	CASSFLLGDAGELFF
NA	NA	TRBV6-4	TRBJ2-6	TGTGCCAGCAGTGACTCCAACTCTGGGGCCAACGTCCTGACTTTC	CASSDSNSGANVLTF
once	NA	TRBV6-5	TRBJ1-6	TGTGCCAGCAGTCCCGGTTTCCTCAATAATTCACCCCTCCACTTT	CASSPGFLNNSPLHF
many	TRBD1	TRBV18	TRBJ1-1	TGTGCCAGCTCACTCACATCACGGGACAGGGTGCTTGATGAAGCTTTCTTT	CASSLTSRDRVLDEAFF
medium-sized	NA	TRBV5-6	TRBJ2-7	TGTGCCAGCAGCTTGGCCCGGGCCGGTGCCGGGGTACGCTCCTACGAGCAGTACTTC	CASSLARAGAGVRSYEQYF
NA	NA	TRBV7-6	TRBJ1-3	TGTGCCAGCAGCTTAGCGTGGGGTTCTGGAAACACCATATATTTT	CASSLAWGSGNTIYF
few	NA	TRBV10-3	TRBJ1-6	TGTGCCATCGGGTTAGATGGTTCACCCCTCCACTTT	CAIGLDGSPLHF